Below, 5 T cell receptor beta chains from the same sample are listed, as sequenced in a study of T cells after yellow fever vaccination. Using its own MiXCR run on the 5' RACE reads, TCRdb lists one record per CDR3 protein. The sample consists of around 300,000 distinct CDR3 sequences, roughly 4.3% of them appearing once. The sequenced sample was PBMCs, obtained 15 days after the yellow fever booster vaccination. Receptor source: a young man who received the YFV17D yellow fever vaccine.

This clonotype was detected ten times or more. This chain uses TRBV11-2 with TRBJ2-1; D remains ambiguous. Germline V CDR1 and CDR2: SGHAT, FQNNGV. V lost 0 bases and J 7 bases, leaving 10 bases between the germline ends. CDR3 length: 14 residues. In DNA form, the CDR3 reads TGTGCCAGCAGCTTAGAACAGCCACCTAATGAGCAGTTCTTC. Translating gives CASSLEQPPNEQFF.

The rearrangement uses TRBV11-2 and TRBJ1-4; D gene uncertain. Trimming pared 1 base from V and 3 bases from J, leaving 12 bases between. The CDR3 covers 16 residues. CDR1 SGHAT and CDR2 FQNNGV come from the germline V gene. CDR3: CASSLALTVPNEKLFF. Written as DNA, the CDR3 is TGTGCCAGCAGCTTAGCCCTCACAGTGCCTAATGAAAAACTGTTTTTT. Combining the CDR3 with reference TRBV11-2 and TRBJ1-4 gives the whole variable domain EAGVAQSPRYKIIEKRQSVAFWCNPISGHATLYWYQQILGQGPKLLIQFQNNGVVDDSQLPKDRFSAERLKGVDSTLKIQPAKLEDSAVYLCASSLALTVPNEKLFFGSGTQLSVL.

This clonotype has only a few counts. The gene calls are TRBV27 and TRBJ2-3; maybe TRBD2 (6 bases). The CDR3 is 16 residues long. Trimming cost V 8 bases and J 0 bases, with 18 bases left between them. Germline loops: CDR1 MNHEY, CDR2 SMNVEV (reference sequence). CDR3 sequence: CASRRVWGVSTDTQYF. Written as DNA, the CDR3 is TGTGCCAGCCGGCGGGTGTGGGGGGTAAGCACAGATACGCAGTATTTT.

This clonotype appeared many times. V gene TRBV29-1 combines with J gene TRBJ2-2, with 7 positions matching TRBD2. V dropped 4 bases and J dropped 0; count of bases not matched to a gene: 2. CDR1 is SQVTM and CDR2 is ANQGSEA in the germline V gene. The CDR3 is 14 residues long. The CDR3 DNA reads as TGCAGCGTTGTGCTAGCGGCGAACACCGGGGAGCTGTTTTTT. It is translated as CSVVLAANTGELFF.

The chain links TRBV20-1 to TRBJ2-5, with D hard to call. The CDR3 runs 11 residues. The V end lost 8 bases, the J end lost 0 bases, and 7 bases lay between the germline ends. Germline V lookup: CDR1 DFQATT, CDR2 SNEGSKA (reference sequence). CDR3 coding DNA: TGCAGTCGTATGTACCAAGAGACCCAGTACTTC. It translates to CSRMYQETQYF.